A single sample gave rise to the 5 T cell receptor beta chains below, sequenced in a study of Graves' ophthalmopathy and Graves' hyperthyroidism (dated by TCRdb to the late 2010s). The sequencing machine was an Illumina HiSeq 2000. For repertoire sequencing, the TCR beta CDR3 regions were amplified from RNA transcripts. The first round was an RT-PCR using HTBI primers with the Qiagen OneStep RT-PCR kit, and this first round was followed by a second-round multiplex PCR, then size selection and purification. TCRdb reprocessing: public reads trimmed at Q25 with fastp, clones called with MiXCR, in-frame beta chains kept. For every CDR3 protein sequence, its rows merge into one entry that carries the most common genes and DNA. The sample table shows 740,000 or so distinct CDR3 sequences, and about 44% are seen once. Approximately 46% of the sample rests with the top ten. The sequencing input was peripheral blood. All receptors come from an adult man with Graves' ophthalmopathy.

The chain has TRBV15 and TRBJ2-2; D is possibly TRBD2 (5 bases). Germline lookup yields CDR1 LNHNV and CDR2 YYDKDF (reference sequence). The CDR3 loop spans 15 amino acids. Trimming left V 2 bases short and J 6 bases short, with 13 bases between. Written as DNA, the CDR3 is TGTGCCACCAGCAGATCCCCACTCGGGGCCGGGGAGCTGTTTTTT. Encoded protein: CATSRSPLGAGELFF. The whole variable domain, filled in from reference TRBV15 and TRBJ2-2, reads DAMVIQNPRYQVTQFGKPVTLSCSQTLNHNVMYWYQQKSSQAPKLLFHYYDKDFNNEADTPDNFQSRRPNTSFCFLDIRSPGLGDTAMYLCATSRSPLGAGELFFGEGSRLTVL.

For this clonotype: A much more abundant neighbour one base away suggests this may be a read error. The chain recombines TRBV7-2 with TRBJ2-7, with D maybe TRBD1 (6 bases). Germline lookup yields CDR1 SGHTA and CDR2 FQGNSA. V shed 6 bases and J shed 3 bases, with 18 bases lying between them. This CDR3 comprises 15 residues. For the CDR3, the DNA is TGTACCAGCAGTCAGTCGGCAGGGGAAGGCTACGAGCAGTACTTC. This gives the protein CTSSQSAGEGYEQYF.

This clonotype occurred many times. The chain has TRBV25-1 and TRBJ1-3; 7 bases map to TRBD1. The germline CDR1 and CDR2 sequences are MGHDK and SYGVNS. Germline trimming cut 3 bases from V and 4 bases from J; bases unmatched to any gene: 9. The CDR3 sequence is 16 residues long. The CDR3 here is CASSDNRGIIGNTIYF. CDR3 coding DNA: TGTGCCAGCAGTGACAACAGGGGAATTATCGGAAACACCATATATTTT.

Notes on this clonotype: This may stem from a read error, because a much larger clone lies one nucleotide away. The rearrangement links TRBV29-1 to TRBJ2-5, with D possibly being TRBD2 (6 bases). In germline, CDR1 is SQVTM, CDR2 ANQGSEA. V dropped 3 bases and J dropped 5 bases, with 13 bases sitting between them. The CDR3 covers 13 residues. Written as DNA, the CDR3 is TGCAGCGTTGATGGAGGGACTTTGGAGACCCAGTACTTC. Its translation: CSVDGGTLETQYF.

This clonotype was detected many times. The chain is built from TRBV10-2 and TRBJ1-5; possibly TRBD1 for D (5 bases). CDR3 size: 15 residues. The germline gives CDR1 WSHSY, CDR2 SAAADI. With 3 bases removed from V and 2 bases from J, the gap between germline ends came to 11 bases. Here the CDR3 reads CASSEGQGGNQPQHF. The CDR3 DNA is TGCGCCAGCAGTGAAGGTCAGGGTGGCAATCAGCCCCAGCATTTT.